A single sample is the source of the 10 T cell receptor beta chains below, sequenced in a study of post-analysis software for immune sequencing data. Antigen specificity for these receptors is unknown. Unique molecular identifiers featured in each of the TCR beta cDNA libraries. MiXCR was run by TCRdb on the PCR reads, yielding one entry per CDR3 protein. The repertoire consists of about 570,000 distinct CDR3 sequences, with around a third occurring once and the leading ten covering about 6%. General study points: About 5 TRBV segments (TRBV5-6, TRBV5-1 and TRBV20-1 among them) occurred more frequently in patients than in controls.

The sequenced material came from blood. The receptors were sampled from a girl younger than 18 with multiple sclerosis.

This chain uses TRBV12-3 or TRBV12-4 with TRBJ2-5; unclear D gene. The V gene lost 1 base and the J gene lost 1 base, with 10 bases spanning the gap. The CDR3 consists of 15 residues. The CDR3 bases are TGTGCCAGCAGTTTAGATCCTTGGCGCCAAGAGACCCAGTACTTC. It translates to CASSLDPWRQETQYF.

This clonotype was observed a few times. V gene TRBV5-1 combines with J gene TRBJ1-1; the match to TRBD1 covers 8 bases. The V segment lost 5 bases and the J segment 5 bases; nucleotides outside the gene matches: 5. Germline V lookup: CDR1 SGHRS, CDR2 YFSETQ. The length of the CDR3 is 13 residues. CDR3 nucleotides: TGCGCCAGCAGGTGGGGACAGGATACTGAAGCTTTCTTT. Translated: CASRWGQDTEAFF.

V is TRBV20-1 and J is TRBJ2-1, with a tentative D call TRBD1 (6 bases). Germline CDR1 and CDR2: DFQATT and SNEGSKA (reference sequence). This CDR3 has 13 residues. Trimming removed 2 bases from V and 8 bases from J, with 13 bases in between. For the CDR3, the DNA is TGCAGTGCTAGAAGTCTAAGGGGGTATGAGCAGTTCTTC. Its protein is CSARSLRGYEQFF.

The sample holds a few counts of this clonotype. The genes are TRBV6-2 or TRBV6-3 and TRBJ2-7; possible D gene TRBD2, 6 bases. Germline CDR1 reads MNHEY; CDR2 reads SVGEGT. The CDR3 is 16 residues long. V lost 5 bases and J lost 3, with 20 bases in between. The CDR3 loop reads CASSGGTGTAVYEQYF. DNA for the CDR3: TGTGCCAGCAGTGGGGGGACCGGGACTGCCGTCTACGAGCAGTACTTC.

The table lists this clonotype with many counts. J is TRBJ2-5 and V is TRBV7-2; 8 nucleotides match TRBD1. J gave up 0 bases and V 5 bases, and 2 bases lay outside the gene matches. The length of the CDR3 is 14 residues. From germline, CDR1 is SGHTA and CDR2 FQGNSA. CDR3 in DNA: TGTGCCAGCAGCAGGACAGGGTACCAAGAGACCCAGTACTTC. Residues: CASSRTGYQETQYF.

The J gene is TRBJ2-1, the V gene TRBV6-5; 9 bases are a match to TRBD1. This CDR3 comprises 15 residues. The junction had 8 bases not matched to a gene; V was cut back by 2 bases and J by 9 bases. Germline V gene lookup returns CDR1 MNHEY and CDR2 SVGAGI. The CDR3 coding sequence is TGTGCCAGCAGTTACGGGACAGGGATAATCTGTGAGCAGTTCTTC. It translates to CASSYGTGIICEQFF.

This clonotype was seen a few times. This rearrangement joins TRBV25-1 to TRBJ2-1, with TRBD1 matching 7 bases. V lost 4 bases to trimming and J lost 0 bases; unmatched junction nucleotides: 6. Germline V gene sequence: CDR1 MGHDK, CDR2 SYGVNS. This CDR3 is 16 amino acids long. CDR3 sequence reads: CASSGNRGTSYNEQFF. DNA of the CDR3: TGTGCCAGCAGTGGCAACAGGGGCACCTCCTACAATGAGCAGTTCTTC.

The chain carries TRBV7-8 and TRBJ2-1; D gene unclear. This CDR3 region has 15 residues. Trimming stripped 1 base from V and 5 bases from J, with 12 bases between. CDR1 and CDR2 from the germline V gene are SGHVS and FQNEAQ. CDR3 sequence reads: CASSLGGFGHNEQFF. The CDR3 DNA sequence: TGTGCCAGCAGCTTAGGGGGTTTCGGCCACAATGAGCAGTTCTTC.

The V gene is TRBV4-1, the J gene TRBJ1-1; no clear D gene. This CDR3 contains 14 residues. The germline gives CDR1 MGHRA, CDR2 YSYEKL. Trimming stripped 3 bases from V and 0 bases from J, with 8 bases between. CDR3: CASSHPAMNTEAFF. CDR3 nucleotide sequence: TGCGCCAGCAGCCACCCAGCGATGAACACTGAAGCTTTCTTT.

The CDR3 bases are TGTGCCAGCAGTGACACCAGCGGGGGGAAAGATACGCAGTATTTT. It yields the protein CASSDTSGGKDTQYF. V usage is TRBV6-4 and J usage is TRBJ2-3, with 9 nucleotides matching TRBD2. Losses at the gene ends were 2 bases for V and 5 bases for J; bases not matched to a gene: 5. From germline, CDR1 is MRHNA and CDR2 SNTAGT. This CDR3 has 15 amino acids.